This TCR beta chain appears in the sequencing data of a study of blood T cell repertoires in COVID-19. The V end was cut by 2 bases, the J end by 1 base, with 9 bases between. The length of the CDR3 is 15 residues. The germline V gene has CDR1 KGHSH and CDR2 LQKENI. Sequencing was performed with immunoSEQ multiplex PCR; in TCRdb, only in-frame clones are kept and a portion is missing. The sample lists about 280,000 clones, roughly four fifths occurring once. This TCR was sampled from a man in his forties or fifties who had been exposed to COVID-19. This chain joins TRBV18 and TRBJ1-5; TRBD1 might be the D (6 bases). Sequencing used PBMCs or T cells enriched from blood (not recorded which). DNA of the CDR3: TGTGCCAGCTCACCAGGGACACCGAGCAATCAGCCCCAGCATTTT. Translating it yields CASSPGTPSNQPQHF.